Below, 21 T cell receptor beta chains from the same sample are listed, as sequenced in a study of T cells in women clearing cervical HPV infection. Repertoires were generated with immunoSEQ multiplex PCR, while TCRdb's copy carries only in-frame clones and drops some. In total, the table holds about 30,000 clones. The sample taken for sequencing was blood buffy coat. The receptors stem from a woman aged 18 to 75 with a cervical HPV16 infection that either progressed to CIN3+ or cleared (not recorded which).

The CDR3 sequence is CSANRLTAPIDTQYF. The sequenced CDR3 bases are TGCAGTGCTAACAGGCTGACAGCGCCTATAGATACG. The genes are TRBV20-1 and TRBJ2-3; TRBD1 is a possible D gene (5 bases). Sequencing ends 3 residues short of the CDR3 end; the germline J gene provides the rest. V gave up 4 bases and J gave up 5 bases, with 19 bases separating them. Germline V gives CDR1 DFQATT, CDR2 SNEGSKA (reference sequence). The CDR3 loop spans 15 amino acids.

On this clone: Read sequence stops 3 residues before the CDR3 end, and the germline J gene provides the missing end. The chain links TRBV20-1 to TRBJ2-6; D uncertain. Germline-derived CDR1 and CDR2 are DFQATT and SNEGSKA (reference sequence). The V gene lost 6 bases and the J gene lost 0 bases, with 6 bases spanning the gap. The CDR3 consists of 13 residues. Incomplete CDR3 DNA: TGCAGTGCCCGGTTCTCTGGGGCCAACGTC. Translated: CSARFSGANV. The whole CDR3 protein reads CSARFSGANVLTF.

Comments on this clone: The read ends 3 residues shy of where the CDR3 ends; the end is completed using the germline J gene. The rearrangement uses TRBV7-3 and TRBJ1-1; TRBD1 might be the D (5 bases). V lost 6 bases and J lost 4, with 12 bases in between. The CDR3 runs 13 residues. CDR1 and CDR2 (germline): SGHTA, FQGTGA. The covered CDR3 bases are TGTGCCAGCAGGATCAGGGCCAGCACTGAA. Protein sequence: CASRIRASTE. The whole CDR3 region reads CASRIRASTEAFF.

On this clone: With the read ending 3 residues before the CDR3 end, the germline J gene is used to fill in that end. This chain joins TRBV20-1 and TRBJ2-5; the match to TRBD2 covers 10 bases. This CDR3 comprises 13 residues. Per the germline V gene, CDR1 is DFQATT and CDR2 is SNEGSKA (reference sequence). V trimming: 2 bases; J trimming: 4 bases; junction bases outside the gene matches: 1. The CDR3 here is CSARRTSGETQYF. CDR3 bases read: TGCAGTGCTAGACGGACTAGCGGAGAGACC.

Comment on this clone: The observed sequence ends 3 residues before the CDR3 terminus, with the missing tail filled in from the germline J gene. This sequence joins TRBV11-1 and TRBJ2-2; D gene ambiguous. Trimming left V 2 bases short and J 1 base short, with 8 bases between. The length of the CDR3 is 15 residues. Germline V gene lookup returns CDR1 SGHAT and CDR2 FQDESV (reference sequence). The CDR3 is CASSLLGQNTGELFF. CDR3 bases read: TGTGCCAGCAGCTTATTAGGGCAGAACACCGGGGAG. Together with reference TRBV11-1 and TRBJ2-2, the CDR3 gives the full variable domain: EAEVAQSPRYKITEKSQAVAFWCDPISGHATLYWYRQILGQGPELLVQFQDESVVDDSQLPKDRFSAERLKGVDSTLKIQPAELGDSAMYLCASSLLGQNTGELFFGEGSRLTVL.

Of note for this clone: The CDR3 is cut off 3 residues early in the read; its end comes from the germline J gene. V is TRBV6-2 or TRBV6-3 and J is TRBJ1-1; D may be TRBD1 (5 bases). The CDR3 extends over 15 amino acids. The V gene lost 2 bases and the J gene lost 4 bases, with 14 bases spanning the gap. The V gene's germline CDR1 is MNHEY and CDR2 SVGEGT. The covered CDR3 bases are TGTGCCAGCAGTTACGGGCGGGGGGTGAGCACTGAA. As protein: CASSYGRGVSTE. In full, the CDR3 reads CASSYGRGVSTEAFF.

In regard to this clone: The read stops 3 residues short of the end of the CDR3; the missing end is completed from the germline J gene. The rearrangement joins TRBV7-9 to TRBJ2-7; 9 bases match TRBD1. The CDR3 runs 15 residues. V dropped 4 bases and J dropped 3; count of bases not matched to a gene: 7. In germline, CDR1 is SEHNR, CDR2 FQNEAQ (reference sequence). The part of the CDR3 DNA that was read is TGTGCCAGCAGCTCCACGGGACAGGGTGTCTACGAG. This gives the protein CASSSTGQGVYE. The full CDR3 reads CASSSTGQGVYEQYF.

As regards this clone: The read ends 3 residues shy of where the CDR3 ends; the end is completed using the germline J gene. The V call is TRBV19, the J call TRBJ1-3, with a weak D call TRBD1 (6 bases). The CDR3 loop spans 16 amino acids. CDR1 is LNHDA, CDR2 SQIVND, per germline (reference sequence). Trimming stripped 6 bases from V and 4 bases from J, with 19 bases between. The CDR3 protein is CASRGTLDRTGNTIYF. The part of the CDR3 DNA that was read is TGTGCCAGTAGGGGAACACTGGACAGAACCGGAAACACC.

About this clone: The read halts 3 residues ahead of the CDR3 end, with the missing end drawn from the germline J gene. The chain recombines TRBV7-3 with TRBJ1-6; TRBD1 aligns across 9 bases. V was pared by 4 bases and J by 7 bases, with 5 bases of the junction left unmatched. Germline V gene sequence: CDR1 SGHTA, CDR2 FQGTGA. The CDR3 has 15 residues. Incomplete CDR3 DNA: TGTGCCAGCAGCTCACCGGGACAGGGAAATTCACCC. It codes for CASSSPGQGNSP. The entire CDR3 is CASSSPGQGNSPLHF.

Comments on this clone: The read terminates 3 residues ahead of where the CDR3 ends, so the germline J gene completes it. The rearrangement uses TRBV19 and TRBJ1-2; D might be TRBD1 (5 bases). Germline-derived CDR1 and CDR2 are LNHDA and SQIVND (reference sequence). The CDR3 runs to 14 residues. V was shortened by 7 bases and J by 1 base, with 13 bases between the two germline ends. The CDR3 region is CASNPGGINYGYTF. The CDR3 DNA, read in part, is TGTGCCAGTAACCCGGGGGGGATTAACTATGGC.

With regard to this clone: Read data end 3 residues before the CDR3 end; the end is taken from the germline J gene. The rearrangement uses TRBV28 and TRBJ2-2; D possibly corresponds to TRBD1 (6 bases). The CDR3 is made up of 15 amino acids. CDR1 MDHEN and CDR2 SYDVKM come from the germline V gene. V was clipped by 3 bases and J by 3 bases, with 11 bases between them. Incomplete CDR3 DNA: TGTGCCAGCAGTTTCAAGGACAGTTACACCGGGGAG. This translates into CASSFKDSYTGE. The whole CDR3 protein is CASSFKDSYTGELFF. The full variable domain, rest sourced from reference TRBV28 and TRBJ2-2, is DVKVTQSSRYLVKRTGEKVFLECVQDMDHENMFWYRQDPGLGLRLIYFSYDVKMKEKGDIPEGYSVSREKKERFSLILESASTNQTSMYLCASSFKDSYTGELFFGEGSRLTVL.

As regards this clone: The read terminates 3 residues before the CDR3 end, so the remaining end is supplied by the germline J gene. The V call is TRBV7-8, the J call TRBJ2-7, with 7 bases aligning to TRBD1. J gave up 3 bases and V 4 bases, and 6 bases lay outside the gene matches. Germline V CDR1 and CDR2: SGHVS, FQNEAQ. This CDR3 comprises 14 residues. The CDR3 here is CASSSDREYYEQYF. The DNA read from the CDR3 is TGTGCCAGCAGCTCAGACAGGGAATACTACGAG.

CDR3 DNA (partial): TGTGCCAGCAGCTTAGGAGCTGGCTCTGGAAACACC. Translated, it gives CASSLGAGSGNT. The whole CDR3 protein is CASSLGAGSGNTIYF. V and J are TRBV7-9 and TRBJ1-3, with D hard to call. The read terminates 3 residues ahead of where the CDR3 ends, so the germline J gene completes it. The V end lost 1 base, the J end lost 0 bases, and 7 bases lay between the germline ends. The CDR3 runs 15 residues. CDR1 and CDR2 (germline): SEHNR, FQNEAQ (reference sequence).

As regards this clone: Read data end 3 residues before the CDR3 end; the end is taken from the germline J gene. This chain connects TRBV20-1 to TRBJ2-1; D unclear. The CDR3 covers 14 residues. V was cut by 0 bases and J by 5 bases, with 11 bases left in between. Germline V gene data show CDR1 as DFQATT and CDR2 as SNEGSKA (reference sequence). CDR3 DNA, as far as it was read: TGCAGTGCTAGAGAAGGGCCATCGGACAATGAG. This sequence encodes CSAREGPSDNE. In full, the CDR3 reads CSAREGPSDNEQFF.

Concerning this clone itself: The sequence runs out 3 residues before the end of the CDR3; the remainder is reconstructed from the germline J gene. V and J are TRBV30 and TRBJ1-2; D remains unclear. CDR3 length equals 11 residues. Per the germline V gene, CDR1 is GTSNPN and CDR2 is SVGIG (reference sequence). The CDR3 here is CAWVGPGGYTF. Partial CDR3 DNA: TGTGCCTGGGTAGGACCGGGGGGC.

As for this clone: The read ends 3 residues before the CDR3 terminus; that terminus is restored from the germline J gene. The rearrangement uses TRBV9 and TRBJ2-3, with 8 bases that match TRBD2. The CDR3 is 16 amino acids. Germline-derived CDR1 and CDR2 are SGDLS and YYNGEE. V shed 0 bases and J 2 bases; nucleotides not matched to a gene: 5. The CDR3 loop reads CASSVEPAGATDTQYF. The CDR3 bases that were read are TGTGCCAGCAGCGTAGAGCCAGCGGGAGCCACAGATACG.

In regard to this clone: The CDR3 goes on 3 residues after the read ends, and that part is filled in from the germline J gene. J is TRBJ2-3 and V is TRBV5-1; the match to TRBD2 covers 10 bases. CDR3 length equals 16 residues. The germline CDR1 and CDR2 sequences are SGHRS and YFSETQ. The junction had 6 bases not matched to a gene; V was cut back by 0 bases and J by 5 bases. The CDR3 sequence is CASSLELAGAQDTQYF. The covered CDR3 bases are TGCGCCAGCAGCTTGGAGCTAGCGGGAGCACAAGATACG.

Worth noting for this clone: The read gets to within 3 residues of the CDR3 end, and the germline J gene fills in the rest. The V and J genes are TRBV18 and TRBJ1-5; 7 positions agree with TRBD1. Germline CDR1 KGHSH, CDR2 LQKENI. Trimming at V came to 3 bases and at J to 7 bases, leaving 3 bases not matched to a gene. This CDR3 comprises 13 residues. The sequenced CDR3 bases are TGTGCCAGCTCACCGGACAGGAGGCAGCCC. Translated, it gives CASSPDRRQP. The full CDR3 protein is CASSPDRRQPQHF.

Details on this clone: The read ends 3 residues shy of where the CDR3 ends; the end is completed using the germline J gene. The chain employs TRBV4-1 and TRBJ2-1; D is possibly TRBD2 (6 bases). V was cut by 1 base and J by 5 bases, with 12 bases left in between. The V gene's germline CDR1 is MGHRA and CDR2 YSYEKL. CDR3 length: 15 amino acids. CDR3 amino acids: CASSQGRDLDNEQFF. The sequenced part of the CDR3 DNA is TGCGCCAGCAGCCAAGGTCGGGACTTAGACAATGAG.

Turning to this clone: The read is 3 residues too short to cover the CDR3 end, so that end is filled in from the germline J gene. This rearrangement joins TRBV7-6 to TRBJ2-5; D is perhaps TRBD2 (7 bases). The CDR3 consists of 17 residues. The V gene's germline CDR1 is SGHVS and CDR2 FNYEAQ. Trimming removed 3 bases at V and 5 bases at J, with 22 bases between. The CDR3 bases that were read are TGTGCCAGCAGCTTGGGAGGGGGAGGGACTATTCGGGAGACC. It specifies CASSLGGGGTIRET. In full, the CDR3 is CASSLGGGGTIRETQYF.

Note on this clone: Read data end 3 residues before the CDR3 end; the end is taken from the germline J gene. The chain recombines TRBV7-2 with TRBJ2-1, with D unresolved. V lost 3 bases to trimming and J lost 9 bases, with 15 bases between them. CDR1 and CDR2 (germline): SGHTA, FQGNSA. The CDR3 is 14 residues long. Partial CDR3 DNA: TGTGCCAGCAGCTTGGGCCGGATAGGTAGTGAG. Protein sequence: CASSLGRIGSE. The CDR3 in full is CASSLGRIGSEQFF.